Detailed here is one T cell receptor (beta chain). The time point: pretreatment peripheral blood. Clones were read by immunoSEQ multiplex PCR, and TCRdb kept only the in-frame ones, dropping some. The sample contains fewer than 50,000 clones, roughly 88% of which appear only once. This specimen belongs to a study of PD-L1 blockade in urothelial cancer. Overall study context: Blood analysis was done at 3 weeks (second dose) and 6 weeks after treatment began. Specimens of blood held a median count of roughly 150,000 T cells.

Sequenced material: PBMCs, taken around atezolizumab (anti-PD-L1) treatment. The source of this sequence is a donor older than 35 with urothelial cancer.

CDR3 protein: CASSQWASAGPSYEQYF. The CDR3, as DNA: TGTGCCAGCAGCCAATGGGCCTCCGCGGGGCCCTCCTACGAGCAGTACTTC. The gene calls are TRBV4-2 and TRBJ2-7, with a weak D call TRBD2 (6 bases). The CDR3 has 17 residues. Germline CDR1 is LGHNA and CDR2 is YNFKEQ. Trimming removed 2 bases at V and 0 bases at J, with 17 bases between.